The text below deals with one T cell receptor (beta chain). Germline lookup yields CDR1 SGHNT and CDR2 YENEEA. This CDR3 has 15 amino acids. With V trimmed by 1 base and J by 5 bases, 6 bases remained unmatched. This entry is derived from a study of T cell changes during pregnancy in multiple sclerosis. Clones were read by immunoSEQ multiplex PCR, and TCRdb kept only the in-frame ones, dropping some. Among 25,000 to 35,000 clones listed, roughly 89% were seen once. The chain has TRBV11-3 and TRBJ1-1; 8 nucleotides agree with TRBD1. This TCR was sampled from a female donor with multiple sclerosis, enrolled in a pregnancy study. The specimen was CD4+ T cells from peripheral blood mononuclear cells, collected in the second trimester of pregnancy. In DNA form, the CDR3 reads TGTGCCAGCAGCTTAGGCAGGGGGCTGGGAACTGAAGCTTTCTTT. This sequence encodes CASSLGRGLGTEAFF. The variable domain in full, completed from reference TRBV11-3 and TRBJ1-1, reads EAGVVQSPRYKIIEKKQPVAFWCNPISGHNTLYWYLQNLGQGPELLIRYENEEAVDDSQLPKDRFSAERLKGVDSTLKIQPAELGDSAVYLCASSLGRGLGTEAFFGQGTRLTVV.